Listed here is a single T cell receptor (beta chain). This sample is drawn from a study of OX40 agonist ivuxolimab in advanced cancers. Study context: Head and neck, renal cell, melanoma or hepatocellular carcinoma were the cancers that dose-escalation patients had. Mean age approximately 66 years, range roughly 20 to 85; roughly 80% male.

The germline V gene has CDR1 MDHEN and CDR2 SYDVKM. CDR3 length: 15 residues. V lost 6 bases to trimming and J lost 0 bases, with 11 bases between them. Repertoires were generated with immunoSEQ multiplex PCR, while TCRdb's copy carries only in-frame clones and drops some. The sample has under 80,000 clones; 80% to 90% are singletons. Baseline was the first blood sampling point, followed by cycle 4 day 1 and cycle 7 day 1. The input for sequencing was CD4+ or CD8+ T cells sorted from blood, taken in a trial of the OX40 agonist ivuxolimab. The chain employs TRBV28 and TRBJ1-4; perhaps TRBD1 as D (5 bases). The receptor was derived from an adult with an advanced solid tumor such as melanoma, head and neck, liver or kidney cancer. CDR3 region: CASSGGGATNEKLFF. In nucleotides, the CDR3 is TGTGCCAGCAGCGGGGGTGGTGCAACTAATGAAAAACTGTTTTTT.